Listed below are T cell receptor beta chains from one sample, sequenced in a study of PD-L1 blockade in urothelial cancer. Data came from immunoSEQ multiplex PCR; TCRdb stores just in-frame clones and leaves some out. The data show about 45,000 clones, over 75% seen once. The input for sequencing was PBMCs, taken around atezolizumab (anti-PD-L1) treatment. The source of these receptors is a donor over 35 with urothelial cancer. Each CDR3 is given with its conserved first and last residue. A D gene is named only where the DNA matches it firmly. Clone size is given for some rows only: seen once, a few or many times, or a class if the clone is expanded.

.,TRBJ1-2,.,TRBV5-4,TGTGCCAGCAGCTTGGCCGGGGAGGGCGCCGCTCGGGGCTACACCTTC,CASSLAGEGAARGYTF
.,TRBJ2-7,.,TRBV18,TGTGCCAGCTCACCAATGCGAGCCGCTGGCTACGAGCAGTACTTC,CASSPMRAAGYEQYF
.,TRBJ2-3,.,TRBV4-2,TGTGCCAGCAGCCAAGTAGGGCTAGCCGGCACAGATACGCAGTATTTT,CASSQVGLAGTDTQYF
.,TRBJ2-7,TRBD2,TRBV27,TGTGCCAGCAGTTTAGTCGGCGGGAGGGTCTACGAGCAGTACTTC,CASSLVGGRVYEQYF
.,TRBJ1-4,TRBD1,TRBV6-1,TGTGCCAGCAGTGTGGGACAGGATGAAAAACTGTTTTTT,CASSVGQDEKLFF
.,TRBJ2-1,TRBD2,TRBV7-9,TGTGCCAGCGGGAGGGCCCATGAGCAGTTCTTC,CASGRAHEQFF
.,TRBJ2-7,TRBD1,TRBV29-1,TGCAGCGCGGGGGGAGGACAGGGGAGTTACGAGCAGTACTTC,CSAGGGQGSYEQYF
.,TRBJ2-4,.,TRBV5-5,TGTGCCAGCAGCCCGGACAGCCCCGCCAAAAACATTCAGTACTTC,CASSPDSPAKNIQYF
.,TRBJ1-1,.,TRBV5-4,TGTGCCAGCAGCCTGGACGGGGATCGGGCTTTCTTT,CASSLDGDRAFF
once,TRBJ2-7,TRBD2,TRBV19,TGTGCCAGTAGGCCCTCGGGGGGCTACGAGCAGTACTTC,CASRPSGGYEQYF
.,TRBJ2-5,TRBD2,TRBV7-6,TGTGCCAGCAGCTCCCAGCGGGGTGAGACCCAGTACTTC,CASSSQRGETQYF
.,TRBJ2-1,.,TRBV7-3,TGTGCCAGCAGTCCACCCAGGGGGGTGATCCAGTTCTTC,CASSPPRGVIQFF
many,TRBJ2-7,.,TRBV28,TGTGCCAGCAGTGGGCTTGAGCCCGCTTTCTCCTACGAGCAGTACTTC,CASSGLEPAFSYEQYF
.,TRBJ1-2,TRBD1,TRBV4-3,TGCGCCAGCAGCGCGGGACAGGGTGTATATGGCTACACCTTC,CASSAGQGVYGYTF
few,TRBJ1-1,TRBD1,TRBV18,TGTGCCAGCTCAGCGGGACAGGGAATGAACACTGAAGCTTTCTTT,CASSAGQGMNTEAFF
.,TRBJ2-1,.,TRBV6-1,TGTGCCAGCAGCCCGACTAAGAACTCCTACAATGAGCAGTTCTTC,CASSPTKNSYNEQFF
.,TRBJ2-6,.,TRBV9,TGTGCCAGCAGCCCCCCGCAGGGGGGCGCCAACGTCCTGACTTTC,CASSPPQGGANVLTF
.,TRBJ2-7,TRBD2,TRBV5-1,TGCGCCAGCAGCCCCAAACCCGAGGGACTAGGGGGATACGAGCAGTACTTC,CASSPKPEGLGGYEQYF
.,TRBJ2-3,.,TRBV11-2,TGTGCCAGCAGCCCACGGACTGGCGCAGATACGCAGTATTTT,CASSPRTGADTQYF
.,TRBJ1-2,.,TRBV30,TGTGCCTGGAGGCCGGGGGGACTCTATGGCTACACCTTC,CAWRPGGLYGYTF